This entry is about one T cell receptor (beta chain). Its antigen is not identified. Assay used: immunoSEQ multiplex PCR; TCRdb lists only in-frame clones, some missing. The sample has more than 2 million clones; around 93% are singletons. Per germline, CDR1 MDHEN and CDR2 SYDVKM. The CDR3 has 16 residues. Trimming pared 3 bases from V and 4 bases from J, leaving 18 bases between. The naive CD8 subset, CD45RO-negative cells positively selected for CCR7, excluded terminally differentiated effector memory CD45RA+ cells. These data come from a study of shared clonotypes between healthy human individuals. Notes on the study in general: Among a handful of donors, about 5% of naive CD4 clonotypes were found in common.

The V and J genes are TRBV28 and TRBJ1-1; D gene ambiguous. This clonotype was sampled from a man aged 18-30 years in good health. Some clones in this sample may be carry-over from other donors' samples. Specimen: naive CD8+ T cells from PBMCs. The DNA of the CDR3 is TGTGCCAGCAGTTTTACGAGGACGGCCATATTCACTGAAGCTTTCTTT. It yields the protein CASSFTRTAIFTEAFF.